What follows are 20 T cell receptor beta chains derived from one specimen sequenced in a study of T cell responses to AZD1222 COVID-19 vaccine. The protocol was immunoSEQ multiplex PCR, while the TCRdb copy is restricted to in-frame clones and leaves out a portion. Among 150,000 or so clones listed, 88% were seen once. Sequencing was performed on peripheral blood, taken on day 0 of MenACWY control vaccination. Every receptor here comes from an adult in good health.

CDR3 residues: CASSQLPSGTHESYTQYF. CDR3 DNA sequence: TGCGCCAGCAGCCAGTTACCCTCCGGCACTCATGAGAGCTATACGCAGTATTTT. The chain joins TRBV4-3 to TRBJ2-3; D not certain. Germline assignment: CDR1 LGHNA and CDR2 YSLEER. The CDR3 runs to 18 residues. The V gene lost 3 bases and the J gene lost 7 bases, with 26 bases spanning the gap.

This clone was seen only once. This chain links TRBV11-3 with TRBJ2-7; D gene ambiguous. The length of the CDR3 is 13 residues. V lost 1 base and J 6 bases, leaving 10 bases between the germline ends. Germline assignment: CDR1 SGHNT and CDR2 YENEEA. DNA for the CDR3: TGTGCCAGCAGCTTAGGTCAGCGCATCGAGCAGTACTTC. Translation gives CASSLGQRIEQYF.

V usage is TRBV14 and J usage is TRBJ2-7; no firm D call. V was trimmed by 0 bases and J by 5 bases, leaving 8 bases between them. Germline CDR1 reads SGHDN; CDR2 reads FVKESK. The CDR3 sequence is 13 residues long. The CDR3 nucleotides read TGTGCCAGCAGCCAAGATCTTACCAACGAGCAGTACTTC. It translates to CASSQDLTNEQYF.

The rearrangement links TRBV29-1 to TRBJ1-2; 8 nucleotides match TRBD1. V shed 5 bases, J shed 3 bases, and the junction held 17 bases outside the gene matches. Per the germline V gene, CDR1 is SQVTM and CDR2 is ANQGSEA. The CDR3 covers 17 residues. The CDR3 here is CSVLVNRAGGADYGYTF. Written as DNA, the CDR3 is TGCAGCGTTTTAGTTAATAGGGCAGGGGGCGCGGACTATGGCTACACCTTC.

The rearrangement links TRBV5-6 to TRBJ1-6, with TRBD1 identical over 9 bases. This CDR3 has 17 residues. The germline CDR1 and CDR2 sequences are SGHDT and YYEEEE. Trimming cost V 2 bases and J 10 bases; bases outside gene matches: 13. The CDR3 spells CASSLLPPDRGQSPLHF. The DNA for the CDR3 is TGTGCCAGCAGCTTACTACCCCCGGACAGGGGCCAGTCACCCCTCCACTTT.

V is TRBV18 and J is TRBJ1-1; perhaps TRBD1 as D (5 bases). Trimming left V 6 bases short and J 5 bases short, with 19 bases between. Germline CDR1 reads KGHSH; CDR2 reads LQKENI. The CDR3 consists of 15 residues. CDR3: CASSSDTGAGTEAFF. The CDR3 DNA reads TGTGCCAGCTCCAGTGACACTGGGGCGGGGACTGAAGCTTTCTTT.

The V and J genes are TRBV18 and TRBJ1-1; possible D gene TRBD1, 6 bases. This CDR3 spans 14 amino acids. CDR1 and CDR2 from the germline V gene are KGHSH and LQKENI. Trimming shortened V by 1 base and J by 2 bases, and 8 bases separated the two germline ends. The CDR3 DNA sequence: TGTGCCAGCTCACCACAGGGGGTCAACACTGAAGCTTTCTTT. Its translation: CASSPQGVNTEAFF.

The rearrangement links TRBV6-2 or TRBV6-3 to TRBJ2-6; 8 positions match TRBD1. CDR3 size: 17 residues. Germline CDR1 is MNHEY and CDR2 is SVGEGT. V dropped 1 base and J dropped 0; count of bases not matched to a gene: 2. CDR3 nucleotides: TGTGCCAGCAGTTACTGGGACAGGAGCTCTGGGGCCAACGTCCTGACTTTC. Its translation: CASSYWDRSSGANVLTF.

On this clone itself: This CDR3 is also generated by other DNA sequences in the sample. The chain has TRBV7-9 and TRBJ2-6; tentatively, D is TRBD2 (6 bases). Trimming shortened V by 1 base and J by 2 bases, and 6 bases separated the two germline ends. CDR1 and CDR2 (germline): SEHNR, FQNEAQ (reference sequence). This CDR3 is built from 15 residues. The CDR3 here is CASSLGGAGANVLTF. As DNA, the CDR3 is TGTGCCAGCAGCTTAGGCGGGGCTGGGGCCAACGTCCTGACTTTC.

Comments on this clone: Other DNA variants within this sample encode the same CDR3. This CDR3 is CASSWTSVSEQYF. CDR3 nucleotide sequence: TGTGCCAGCAGCTGGACTAGCGTCAGTGAGCAGTACTTC. The chain links TRBV11-3 to TRBJ2-7; 9 positions match TRBD2. CDR1 and CDR2 (germline): SGHNT, YENEEA. This CDR3 spans 13 amino acids. The junction had 5 bases not matched to a gene; V was cut back by 4 bases and J by 7 bases.

This sequence joins TRBV6-2 or TRBV6-3 and TRBJ1-5; D might be TRBD1 (6 bases). V was trimmed by 4 bases and J by 2 bases, leaving 12 bases between them. Germline V gene lookup returns CDR1 MNHEY and CDR2 SVGEGT. The CDR3 sequence is 15 residues long. This CDR3 is CASSSRTARNQPQHF. The CDR3 DNA reads TGTGCCAGCAGTTCAAGGACAGCCCGCAATCAGCCCCAGCATTTT.

The chain joins TRBV4-1 to TRBJ1-1, with a possible D match to TRBD1 (5 bases). Germline CDR1 and CDR2: MGHRA and YSYEKL. The V end was cut by 1 base, the J end by 0 bases, with 12 bases between. CDR3 length: 16 residues. CDR3 bases: TGCGCCAGCAGCCAAGTGGGGGGACGGATGAACACTGAAGCTTTCTTT. Residues: CASSQVGGRMNTEAFF.

This chain links TRBV6-1 with TRBJ1-4, with 8 bases lining up with TRBD1. V lost 3 bases to trimming and J lost 3 bases; unmatched junction nucleotides: 3. Germline V CDR1 and CDR2: MNHNS, SASEGT. This CDR3 has 15 amino acids. CDR3 in DNA: TGTGCCAGCAGTGATTTGACAGGGGCTAATGAAAAACTGTTTTTT. It specifies CASSDLTGANEKLFF.

The chain carries TRBV27 and TRBJ2-5; 7 bases map to TRBD2. The trim removed 5 bases at V and 5 bases at J, leaving 11 bases unmatched. CDR3 length: 15 residues. The germline gives CDR1 MNHEY, CDR2 SMNVEV (reference sequence). The CDR3 region is CASSPWGEGVETQYF. The CDR3 nucleotides read TGTGCCAGCAGTCCATGGGGGGAGGGTGTGGAGACCCAGTACTTC.

The rearrangement uses TRBV28 and TRBJ1-1; D is undetermined. Trimming cost V 1 base and J 1 base, with 10 bases left between them. This CDR3 region has 15 residues. CDR1 MDHEN and CDR2 SYDVKM come from the germline V gene. The CDR3 DNA reads TGTGCCAGCAGTTTATCATCAGGAGAGAACACTGAAGCTTTCTTT. Its protein product is CASSLSSGENTEAFF.

Only one count was recorded for this clone. The CDR3 here is CASSSDGYAEAFF. In nucleotides, the CDR3 is TGCGCCAGCAGCTCGGACGGGTACGCTGAAGCTTTCTTT. The J gene is TRBJ1-1, the V gene TRBV5-1; D is ambiguous. The CDR3 sequence is 13 residues long. The germline V and J ends were trimmed by 3 bases and 6 bases, with 12 bases remaining between them. Germline V CDR1 and CDR2: SGHRS, YFSETQ.

The V call is TRBV3-1 (or the pseudogene TRBV3-2), the J call TRBJ2-7; 11 nucleotides align to TRBD2. Germline trimming cut 1 base from V and 2 bases from J; bases unmatched to any gene: 1. This CDR3 is 15 amino acids long. The V gene's germline CDR1 is LGHDT and CDR2 YNNKEL (reference sequence). CDR3 region: CASSQASGGTYEQYF. The CDR3 bases are TGTGCCAGCAGCCAAGCTAGCGGGGGGACCTACGAGCAGTACTTC.

The chain links TRBV19 to TRBJ2-7; 10 bases map to TRBD2. V lost 3 bases and J lost 3; bases outside the gene matches: 5. Per the germline V gene, CDR1 is LNHDA and CDR2 is SQIVND (reference sequence). The CDR3 consists of 15 residues. The CDR3 DNA follows: TGTGCCAGTAGTATTTCAGCGGGGGGGATCTACGAGCAGTACTTC. It codes for CASSISAGGIYEQYF.

The sample holds one count of this clone. CDR3 residues: CASSLRSNYNEQFF. The CDR3 DNA is TGCGCCAGCAGCCTACGCAGCAACTACAATGAGCAGTTCTTC. The chain couples TRBV5-1 to TRBJ2-1; D is unresolved. V was clipped by 4 bases and J by 3 bases, with 11 bases between them. This CDR3 spans 14 amino acids. The germline gives CDR1 SGHRS, CDR2 YFSETQ.

This clone came up a few times. The chain carries TRBV29-1 and TRBJ2-2; 11 bases agree with TRBD1. The germline gives CDR1 SQVTM, CDR2 ANQGSEA. Unmatched junction bases numbered 7, after V lost 6 bases and J lost 4 bases. There are 15 residues in the CDR3. The CDR3 sequence is CSVTGTGGSTGELFF. The CDR3 DNA is TGCAGCGTGACCGGGACAGGGGGTTCCACCGGGGAGCTGTTTTTT.